This entry describes one T cell receptor beta chain. The data stem from a study of Ad26.COV2.S vaccination and SARS-CoV-2 variants. The treatment: roughly 19 received Ad26.COV2.S at low or high dose, single or two shots; 5 received placebo; per-sample allocation not given. It was on day 63 after the first vaccine or placebo injection that samples were taken. The vaccine antigen was prefusion-stabilized Wuhan SARS-CoV-2 spike. CDR3 length: 16 residues. Trimming removed 1 base at V and 2 bases at J, with 14 bases between. CDR1 and CDR2 from the germline V gene are LGHNT and FRNRAP. The assay was immunoSEQ multiplex PCR, and TCRdb's table has in-frame clones only and misses some. The data hold under 300,000 clones, with 87% observed a single time.

The rearrangement joins TRBV12-5 to TRBJ1-1; D unresolved. The receptor was derived from a person aged 18 to 59 who received the Ad26.COV2.S COVID-19 vaccine or a placebo. The sample in question was peripheral blood, obtained in a trial of Ad26.COV2.S vaccine versus placebo. CDR3 protein: CASGLGAPAGNTEAFF. CDR3 bases: TGTGCTAGTGGTTTGGGGGCCCCGGCAGGCAACACTGAAGCTTTCTTT. The full variable domain, rest sourced from reference TRBV12-5 and TRBJ1-1, is DARVTQTPRHKVTEMGQEVTMRCQPILGHNTVFWYRQTMMQGLELLAYFRNRAPLDDSGMPKDRFSAEMPDATLATLKIQPSEPRDSAVYFCASGLGAPAGNTEAFFGQGTRLTVV.